The 10 T cell receptor beta chains below come from one sample, sequenced in a study of T cells in Graves' hyperthyroidism and ophthalmopathy. Amplified regions were TCR beta CDR3 sequences from RNA transcripts. TCR CDR3 regions were first amplified by RT-PCR with HTBI primers. TCRdb analysed the multiplex PCR reads with MiXCR anew, one entry per CDR3 protein. The data contain fewer than 450,000 distinct CDR3 sequences, nearly 15% of them singletons. Sequenced: blood. The receptors originated from a woman in her sixties with Graves' ophthalmopathy.

This clonotype turned up a few times. In DNA, the CDR3 is TGCGCCAGCAGCGCCAGGACACCAGATAATTCACCCCTCCACTTT. Encoded protein: CASSARTPDNSPLHF. This sequence joins TRBV5-1 and TRBJ1-6, with D maybe TRBD1 (5 bases). The CDR3 spans 15 residues. V lost 4 bases, J lost 5 bases, and 13 bases lay in between. Looked up from germline, CDR1 is SGHRS and CDR2 is YFSETQ.

The genes are TRBV19 and TRBJ2-2, with D possibly matching TRBD2 (7 bases). The V gene's germline CDR1 is LNHDA and CDR2 SQIVND (reference sequence). The CDR3 totals 16 residues. Trimming cost V 0 bases and J 2 bases, with 10 bases left between them. The chain's CDR3 is CASSIEGGPNTGELFF. Written as DNA, the CDR3 is TGTGCCAGTAGTATAGAGGGGGGGCCCAACACCGGGGAGCTGTTTTTT.

This clonotype showed up just a few times. V gene TRBV3-1 combines with J gene TRBJ1-1; D not resolved. The CDR3 consists of 15 residues. The V gene lost 4 bases and the J gene lost 4 bases, with 16 bases spanning the gap. CDR1 LGHDT and CDR2 YNNKEL come from the germline V gene (reference sequence). The CDR3 is CASSPRGWSGTEAFF. As DNA, the CDR3 is TGTGCCAGCAGCCCCCGAGGCTGGTCGGGCACTGAAGCTTTCTTT.

V and J are TRBV28 and TRBJ1-6; TRBD1 is a possible D gene (6 bases). Germline V gene data show CDR1 as MDHEN and CDR2 as SYDVKM. The CDR3 has 13 amino acids. V lost 10 bases, J lost 7 bases, and 14 bases lay in between. The CDR3 sequence is CAIEQGPNSPLHF. The CDR3 region has the DNA TGTGCCATTGAACAGGGCCCAAATTCACCCCTCCACTTT.

The V and J genes are TRBV7-2 and TRBJ2-7; tentatively, D is TRBD1 (6 bases). Germline V CDR1 and CDR2: SGHTA, FQGNSA. CDR3 length equals 15 residues. The V gene lost 5 bases and the J gene lost 0 bases, with 14 bases spanning the gap. The CDR3 protein is CASSTRGEGSYEQYF. In DNA, the CDR3 is TGTGCCAGCAGCACCAGGGGCGAGGGCTCCTACGAGCAGTACTTC.

The chain links TRBV19 to TRBJ1-5; the match to TRBD1 covers 9 bases. Trimming removed 6 bases from V and 2 bases from J; junction bases left unmatched: 5. The CDR3 is 15 residues long. CDR1 and CDR2 (germline): LNHDA, SQIVND (reference sequence). CDR3 bases: TGTGCCAGTAGGGTACAGGGGGCGGGCAATCAGCCCCAGCATTTT. This encodes CASRVQGAGNQPQHF.

The chain is built from TRBV19 and TRBJ1-6; D gene uncertain. V was pared by 7 bases and J by 7 bases, with 11 bases between. The germline CDR1 and CDR2 sequences are LNHDA and SQIVND (reference sequence). This CDR3 has 13 residues. CDR3 protein: CASTIGENSPLHF. The CDR3 region has the DNA TGTGCCAGTACGATAGGAGAAAATTCACCCCTCCACTTT.

This clonotype has more than one count but fewer than ten. The chain is built from TRBV11-2 and TRBJ1-1; D unresolved. The germline gives CDR1 SGHAT, CDR2 FQNNGV. V lost 5 bases and J lost 1, with 8 bases in between. The CDR3 is 13 residues long. The CDR3 bases are TGTGCCAGCAGCCACACCAAGAACACTGAAGCTTTCTTT. This gives the protein CASSHTKNTEAFF.

There are many counts of this clonotype. The chain joins TRBV2 to TRBJ2-5; TRBD2 agrees at 7 bases. This CDR3 is built from 15 residues. V shed 5 bases, J shed 4 bases, and the junction held 10 bases outside the gene matches. Per germline, CDR1 SNHLY and CDR2 FYNNEI. The DNA of the CDR3 is TGTGCCAGCAGTCCCCGGTGGGGGGGAGGAGAGACCCAGTACTTC. Protein product: CASSPRWGGGETQYF.

This clonotype has a handful of counts. The chain joins TRBV18 to TRBJ2-5; D is undetermined. Germline V gives CDR1 KGHSH, CDR2 LQKENI. Trimming took off 8 bases at V and 10 bases at J, with 11 bases between the two ends. The CDR3 length is 10 residues. The CDR3: CASIPLHQYF. In DNA, the CDR3 is TGTGCCAGCATCCCCCTCCACCAGTACTTC.